The next 29 T cell receptor beta chains were all read from a single sample in a study of CXCR3-negative and CXCR3-positive naive CD8 T cells. The TRB cDNA libraries were prepared by 5' RACE with UMI labels. TCRdb reprocessed the 5' RACE reads, keeping one entry per CDR3 protein, no DNA. This listing includes approximately 60,000 distinct CDR3 sequences. Material: memory CD8+ T cells from blood. The receptors here all came from a human donor in good health. Some clones in this sample may be carry-over from other donors' samples.

This chain joins TRBV15 and TRBJ2-7; with no DNA, the TCRdb D assignment of TRBD1 cannot be verified. CDR3 size: 15 residues. Germline CDR1 and CDR2: LNHNV and YYDKDF (reference sequence). CDR3 sequence: CATSRKMAGESEQYF.

The chain combines TRBV18 with TRBJ2-7; TCRdb selects TRBD1, and the lack of DNA leaves this call unchecked. There are 16 residues in the CDR3. From germline, CDR1 is KGHSH and CDR2 LQKENI. The CDR3 sequence: CASDKGEQGATYEQYF.

The CDR3 sequence is CASSPTGTRNQLTQYF. The V gene is TRBV7-9, the J gene TRBJ2-5; TCRdb returns TRBD1, unconfirmable since there is no DNA. This CDR3 has 16 amino acids. Germline V CDR1 and CDR2: SEHNR, FQNEAQ (reference sequence).

V is TRBV11-3 and J is TRBJ2-7; TCRdb proposes TRBD1, but this gene call is untestable without DNA. Germline V gives CDR1 SGHNT, CDR2 YENEEA. The CDR3 length is 15 residues. CDR3 residues: CASSLRTGEAYEQYF.

This sequence joins TRBV4-3 and TRBJ2-2; TCRdb names TRBD2, which stays unverified in the absence of DNA. The CDR3 loop spans 16 amino acids. The germline V gene encodes CDR1 LGHNA and CDR2 YSLEER. CDR3 sequence reads: CASSQDTSGYTGELFF.

CDR3 loop: CASALRDRDEQFF. J is TRBJ2-1 and V is TRBV6-4; TCRdb selects TRBD2, and the lack of DNA leaves this call unchecked. CDR1 and CDR2 from the germline V gene are MRHNA and SNTAGT. The CDR3 extends over 13 amino acids.

V and J are TRBV20-1 and TRBJ2-1; lacking DNA, the TRBD2 call made by TCRdb goes unchecked. This CDR3 comprises 14 residues. CDR1 and CDR2 from the germline V gene are DFQATT and SNEGSKA (reference sequence). The CDR3 reads CSARNALAGYDQFF.

The gene calls are TRBV29-1 and TRBJ2-1; with no DNA, the TCRdb D assignment of TRBD1 cannot be verified. The CDR3 covers 11 residues. Per germline, CDR1 SQVTM and CDR2 ANQGSEA. CDR3 protein: CSVVQGSEQFF.

Considering frequency, this clonotype is large. The chain couples TRBV29-1 to TRBJ2-1. In germline, CDR1 is SQVTM, CDR2 ANQGSEA. The CDR3 is 12 residues long. This CDR3 is CSVDGLANEQFF.

The chain links TRBV20-1 to TRBJ1-1; the TRBD1 assignment by TCRdb is unverifiable without DNA. Germline CDR1 and CDR2: DFQATT and SNEGSKA (reference sequence). The CDR3 has 12 amino acids. CDR3 loop: CSASRTDTEAFF.

The V call is TRBV20-1, the J call TRBJ2-7; the TRBD1 assignment by TCRdb is unverifiable without DNA. Germline assignment: CDR1 DFQATT and CDR2 SNEGSKA (reference sequence). The CDR3 is 15 residues long. CDR3 residues: CSAVEGTGVSYEQYF.

This chain joins TRBV20-1 and TRBJ2-7; there is no DNA to check the TCRdb D call of TRBD2. CDR1 DFQATT and CDR2 SNEGSKA come from the germline V gene (reference sequence). The CDR3 is made up of 13 amino acids. This CDR3 is CSARASGSYEQYF.

The rearrangement joins TRBV28 to TRBJ1-5. The CDR3 is made up of 14 amino acids. CDR1 MDHEN and CDR2 SYDVKM come from the germline V gene. CDR3 sequence reads: CASSLREGNQPQHF. The full variable domain, with the rest looked up from reference TRBV28 and TRBJ1-5, is DVKVTQSSRYLVKRTGEKVFLECVQDMDHENMFWYRQDPGLGLRLIYFSYDVKMKEKGDIPEGYSVSREKKERFSLILESASTNQTSMYLCASSLREGNQPQHFGDGTRLSIL.

The CDR3: CASSPTLYSYEQYF. The chain carries TRBV6-4 and TRBJ2-7. Germline V gene data show CDR1 as MRHNA and CDR2 as SNTAGT. The CDR3 covers 14 residues.

The CDR3 protein is CASSYMGAPSKDSPLHF. The rearrangement uses TRBV6-2 or TRBV6-3 and TRBJ1-6; as DNA is missing, the TRBD1 call by TCRdb cannot be tested. Germline V gene data show CDR1 as MNHEY and CDR2 as SVGEGT. The CDR3 consists of 17 residues.

The rearrangement links TRBV29-1 to TRBJ2-5; there is no DNA to check the TCRdb D call of TRBD1. CDR1 and CDR2 (germline): SQVTM, ANQGSEA. The length of the CDR3 is 16 residues. The CDR3 here is CSVEGQHRLAQETQYF.

The V call is TRBV4-1, the J call TRBJ1-2. CDR1 and CDR2 (germline): MGHRA, YSYEKL. The CDR3 is 15 amino acids. The CDR3 loop reads CASSQDETSVDGYTF.

This chain links TRBV29-1 with TRBJ2-2; TCRdb's assignment of TRBD1 cannot be checked, as there is no DNA. Germline CDR1 is SQVTM and CDR2 is ANQGSEA. The CDR3 is 14 residues long. CDR3 amino acids: CSVVGTENTGELFF.

This chain connects TRBV20-1 to TRBJ2-7; without DNA, the TCRdb call of TRBD1 cannot be checked. The CDR3 loop spans 15 amino acids. Germline CDR1 DFQATT, CDR2 SNEGSKA (reference sequence). Here the CDR3 reads CSAKGPGTNYYEQYF.

J is TRBJ2-7 and V is TRBV4-2. Germline CDR1 is LGHNA and CDR2 is YNFKEQ. The CDR3 runs to 15 residues. CDR3 residues: CASSQNRGITYEQYF.

This rearrangement joins TRBV4-2 to TRBJ2-1; TCRdb picks TRBD2, but there is no DNA to check that call. The germline gives CDR1 LGHNA, CDR2 YNFKEQ. The CDR3 is made up of 12 amino acids. CDR3 region: CASGLAGDEQFF.

The chain has TRBV9 and TRBJ2-7; there is no DNA to check the TCRdb D call of TRBD1. The germline gives CDR1 SGDLS, CDR2 YYNGEE. The CDR3 totals 15 residues. The CDR3 here is CASSAGTGVGYEQYF.

The chain is built from TRBV20-1 and TRBJ2-2; TCRdb indicates TRBD2, and absent DNA this call remains unverified. Germline assignment: CDR1 DFQATT and CDR2 SNEGSKA (reference sequence). The CDR3 has 15 amino acids. The CDR3 is CSARSGGADTGELFF.

The chain joins TRBV7-9 to TRBJ2-7; TCRdb picks TRBD2, but there is no DNA to check that call. Germline CDR1 and CDR2: SEHNR and FQNEAQ (reference sequence). The CDR3 loop spans 14 amino acids. This CDR3 reads CASTDLGPPYEQYF.

The rearrangement uses TRBV7-6 and TRBJ2-1; the TCRdb D gene call, TRBD1, has no DNA to confirm it. The germline V gene encodes CDR1 SGHVS and CDR2 FNYEAQ. CDR3 length: 16 amino acids. The CDR3 region is CASSRVPGGVDDEQFF. The full variable domain, in which reference TRBV7-6 and TRBJ2-1 provide the parts outside the CDR3, is GAGVSQSPRYKVTKRGQDVALRCDPISGHVSLYWYRQALGQGPEFLTYFNYEAQQDKSGLPNDRFSAERPEGSISTLTIQRTEQRDSAMYRCASSRVPGGVDDEQFFGPGTRLTVL.

The chain links TRBV15 to TRBJ2-1; checking the TCRdb D call of TRBD2 is not possible without DNA. The CDR3 length is 14 residues. Per the germline V gene, CDR1 is LNHNV and CDR2 is YYDKDF (reference sequence). CDR3 loop: CATSRGLEWDEQFF.

The gene calls are TRBV9 and TRBJ1-1; the D call from TCRdb, TRBD1, cannot be confirmed without DNA. Looked up from germline, CDR1 is SGDLS and CDR2 is YYNGEE. This CDR3 region has 14 residues. This CDR3 is CASSVGQGRTEAFF.

The V gene is TRBV28, the J gene TRBJ2-7; the TCRdb D gene call, TRBD1, has no DNA to confirm it. Germline CDR1 and CDR2: MDHEN and SYDVKM. This CDR3 region has 13 residues. CDR3 sequence reads: CASSNRAGYEQYF.

The chain links TRBV28 to TRBJ2-1; as DNA is missing, the TRBD1 call by TCRdb cannot be tested. Germline CDR1 MDHEN, CDR2 SYDVKM. This CDR3 comprises 14 residues. CDR3: CASSFPETYNEQFF.